The TCR beta chain described here comes from a study of identical twins. V was pared by 8 bases and J by 9 bases, with 19 bases of the junction left unmatched. CDR3 length: 18 amino acids. CDR1 is SGHRS, CDR2 YFSETQ, per germline. Each cDNA held unique molecular identifiers, and template switching gave it a universal primer site. TCRdb ran MiXCR on the 5' RACE reads and lists one entry per CDR3 protein. The sample lists around 960,000 distinct CDR3 sequences; approximately 13% were seen once. This sample was shared with a second study, whose subject was yellow fever vaccine responses in identical twins.

The V and J genes are TRBV5-1 and TRBJ2-1; 14 nucleotides align to TRBD2. Sequences were obtained from PBMCs. This TCR was sampled from a young woman in good health. CDR3 amino acids: CASTRGGTPGLAGVEQFF. The DNA for the CDR3 is TGCGCCAGTACCCGTGGGGGAACCCCGGGACTAGCGGGAGTTGAGCAGTTCTTC. The complete variable domain, with remaining parts taken from reference TRBV5-1 and TRBJ2-1, reads KAGVTQTPRYLIKTRGQQVTLSCSPISGHRSVSWYQQTPGQGLQFLFEYFSETQRNKGNFPGRFSGRQFSNSRSEMNVSTLELGDSALYLCASTRGGTPGLAGVEQFFGPGTRLTVL.